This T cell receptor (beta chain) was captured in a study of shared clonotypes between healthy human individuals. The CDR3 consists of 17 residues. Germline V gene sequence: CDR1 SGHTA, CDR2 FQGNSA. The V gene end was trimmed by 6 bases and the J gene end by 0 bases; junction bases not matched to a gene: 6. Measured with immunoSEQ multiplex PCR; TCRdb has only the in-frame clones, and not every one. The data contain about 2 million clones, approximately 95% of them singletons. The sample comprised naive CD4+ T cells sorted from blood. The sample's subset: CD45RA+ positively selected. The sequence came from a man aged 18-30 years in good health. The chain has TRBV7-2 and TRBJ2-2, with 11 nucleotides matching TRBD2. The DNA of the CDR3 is TGTGCCAGCAGGCTAGCGGGGGGTCCTTCGAACACCGGGGAGCTGTTTTTT. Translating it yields CASRLAGGPSNTGELFF.